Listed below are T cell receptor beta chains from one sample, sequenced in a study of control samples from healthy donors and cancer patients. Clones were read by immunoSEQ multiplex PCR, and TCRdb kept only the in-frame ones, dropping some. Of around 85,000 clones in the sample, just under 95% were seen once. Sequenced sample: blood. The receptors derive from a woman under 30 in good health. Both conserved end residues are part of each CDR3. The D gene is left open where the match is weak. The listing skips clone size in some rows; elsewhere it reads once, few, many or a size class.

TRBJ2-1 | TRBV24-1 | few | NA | TGTGCCACCAGTGATTTAGTCGGGGGTGAGCAGTTCTTC | CATSDLVGGEQFF
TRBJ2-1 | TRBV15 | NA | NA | TGTGCCACCAGCAGAGATCTTTGGGAGCAGTTCTTC | CATSRDLWEQFF
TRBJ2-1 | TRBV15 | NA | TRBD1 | TGTGCCACCAGCAGAGCCCACCAACCGGGACAGGGGGGACATGAGCAGTTCTTC | CATSRAHQPGQGGHEQFF
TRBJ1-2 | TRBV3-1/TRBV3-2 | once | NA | TGTGCCAGCAGCCAAGGCCTACTGTATGGCTACACCTTC | CASSQGLLYGYTF
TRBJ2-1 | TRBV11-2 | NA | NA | TGTGCCAGCAGCCTTGAACCCTACAATGAGCAGTTCTTC | CASSLEPYNEQFF
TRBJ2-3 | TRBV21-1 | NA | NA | TGTGCCAGCAGCAGGTTGTATTTTGAGGCGGGGGGAATAAACGATAAAACAGATACGCAGTATTTT | CASSRLYFEAGGINDKTDTQYF
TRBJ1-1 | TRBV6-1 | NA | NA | TGTGCCAGCAGTGAACGGTTTAGAACACTGAAGCTTTCAGTCTTT | CASSERFRTLKLSVF
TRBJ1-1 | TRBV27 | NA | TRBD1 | TGTGCCAGCAGTCCCCGGACAGGGGCGGACACTGAAGCTTTCTTT | CASSPRTGADTEAFF
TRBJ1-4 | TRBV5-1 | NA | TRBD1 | TGCGCCAGCGGAACCGGGACAGGGGCCGAGAAACTGTTTTTT | CASGTGTGAEKLFF
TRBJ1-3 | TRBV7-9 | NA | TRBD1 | TGTGCCAGCAGCTTAGAGACAGGGTTTGGAAACACCATATATTTT | CASSLETGFGNTIYF
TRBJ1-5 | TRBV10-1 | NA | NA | TGCGCCAGCAGTGAAATGGGGGGGAATCAGCCCCAGCATTTT | CASSEMGGNQPQHF
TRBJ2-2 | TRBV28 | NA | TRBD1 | TGTGCCAGCAGTACCGACAGGGGTAGGGCCGGGGAGCTGTTTTTT | CASSTDRGRAGELFF
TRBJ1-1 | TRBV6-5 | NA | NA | TGTGCCAGCAGTTGGGGAGATGAAGCTTTCTTT | CASSWGDEAFF
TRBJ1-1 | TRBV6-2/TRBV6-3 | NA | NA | TGTGCCAGCAGTTACGTTTGGGTAGTGAACACTGAAGCTTTCTTT | CASSYVWVVNTEAFF
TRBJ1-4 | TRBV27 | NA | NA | TGTGCCAGCAGTTTGCAGGGGTTTGGAGAAAAACTGTTTTTT | CASSLQGFGEKLFF
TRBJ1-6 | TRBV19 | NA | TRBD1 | TGTGCCAGTAACAACGAGAGGGACAGGGGACGGAATTCACCCCTCCACTTT | CASNNERDRGRNSPLHF
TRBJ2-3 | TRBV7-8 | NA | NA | TGTGCCAGCACACAAGGCAGCACAGATACGCAGTATTTT | CASTQGSTDTQYF
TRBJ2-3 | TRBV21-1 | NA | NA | TGTGCCAGCAGCAAAGAGGTAGGAGGCACAGATACGCAGTATTTT | CASSKEVGGTDTQYF
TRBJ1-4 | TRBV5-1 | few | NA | TGCGCCAGCAGCTTGGGGTCGGCTCCCAGAGGTGAAAAACTGTTTTTT | CASSLGSAPRGEKLFF
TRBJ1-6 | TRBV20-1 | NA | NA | TGCAGTGCTAGTTCGGACCACTCCTATAATTCACCCCTCCACTTT | CSASSDHSYNSPLHF
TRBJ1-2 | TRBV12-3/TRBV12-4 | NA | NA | TGTGCCAGCAGTTTAAGGGCTAACTATGGCTACACCTTC | CASSLRANYGYTF
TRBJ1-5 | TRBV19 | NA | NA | TGTGCCAGTAGTGGGGGGACTGGGGAATCTCAGCCCCAGCATTTT | CASSGGTGESQPQHF
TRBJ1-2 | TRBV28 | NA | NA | TGTGCCAGCAGTCCGACAGGTGTCGACATACTTAACTATGGCTACACCTTC | CASSPTGVDILNYGYTF
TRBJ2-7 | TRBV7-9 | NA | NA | TGTGCCAGCAGCCCAGGGAACGAGCAGTACTTC | CASSPGNEQYF
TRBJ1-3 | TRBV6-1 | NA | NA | TGTGCCAGCAGTGAAGTCAGTGGAGCCGGAAACACCATATATTTT | CASSEVSGAGNTIYF
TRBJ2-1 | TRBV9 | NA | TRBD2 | TGTGCCAGCAGCGTCGGGGGGGCCGGCAATGAGCAGTTCTTC | CASSVGGAGNEQFF
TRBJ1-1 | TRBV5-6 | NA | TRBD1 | TGTGCCAGCAGCTCGGGGACAGGTCTTGAAGCTTTCTTT | CASSSGTGLEAFF
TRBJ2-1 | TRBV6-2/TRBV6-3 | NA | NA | TGTGCCAGCAGTTACTTAAAAGGGGGGTGGGGTGAGCAGTTCTTC | CASSYLKGGWGEQFF
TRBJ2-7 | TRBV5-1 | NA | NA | TGCGCCAGCAGCTTAGGTCCGGCAGAGCAGTACTTC | CASSLGPAEQYF
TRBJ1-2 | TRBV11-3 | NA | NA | TGTGCCAGCAGCTTAAAGGAGGGGTCTGGCTACACCTTC | CASSLKEGSGYTF
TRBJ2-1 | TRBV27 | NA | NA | TGTGCCAGCAGTTCGGGACTCCTAATGAAGCAGTTCTTC | CASSSGLLMKQFF
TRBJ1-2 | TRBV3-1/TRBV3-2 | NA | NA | TGTGCCAGCAGTGGGGGCTGGTTGTATGGCTACACCTTC | CASSGGWLYGYTF
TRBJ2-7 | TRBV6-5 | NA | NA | TGTGCCAGCAGTTACTCGAGAGAGAGCTACGAGCAGTACTTC | CASSYSRESYEQYF
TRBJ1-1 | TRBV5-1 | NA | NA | TGCGCCAGCAGCTTGGGGAACTCGGGGAACACTGAAGCTTTCTTT | CASSLGNSGNTEAFF
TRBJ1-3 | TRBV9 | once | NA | TGTGCCAGCACACGGGCAGGAGAGGGAAACACCATATATTTT | CASTRAGEGNTIYF
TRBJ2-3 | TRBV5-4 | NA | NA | TGTGCCAGCAGCTTGGATCTCCGAGACACAGATACGCAGTATTTT | CASSLDLRDTDTQYF
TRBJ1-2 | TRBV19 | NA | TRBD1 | TGTGCCAGCCTTAGGACAGGGTCCTACTATGGCTACACCTTC | CASLRTGSYYGYTF
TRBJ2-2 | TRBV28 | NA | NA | TGTGCCGGTGGGAACACCGGGGAGCTGTTTTTT | CAGGNTGELFF
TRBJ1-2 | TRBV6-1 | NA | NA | TGTGCCAGCAGTGAATCAAGATACTATGGCTACACCTTC | CASSESRYYGYTF
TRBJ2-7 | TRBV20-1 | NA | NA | TGCAGTGCGGAGGAGGGGTACGAGCAGTACTTC | CSAEEGYEQYF
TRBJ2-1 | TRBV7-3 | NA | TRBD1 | TGTGCCAGCAGCGGGACAGCTTACAATGAGCAGTTCTTC | CASSGTAYNEQFF
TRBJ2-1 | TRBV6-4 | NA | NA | TGTGCCAGCAGCATAGGAATATACAATGAGCAGTTCTTC | CASSIGIYNEQFF
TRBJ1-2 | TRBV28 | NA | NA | TGTGCCACACGGGACAACTATGGCTACACCTTC | CATRDNYGYTF
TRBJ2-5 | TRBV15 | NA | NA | TGTGCCACCAGCATTTGGGGTCAGGGGCCAGAGACCCAGTACTTC | CATSIWGQGPETQYF
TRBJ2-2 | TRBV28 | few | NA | TGTGCCAGCAGGCCCCAGAGGGTCGTCCTAGGGGAGCTGTTTTTT | CASRPQRVVLGELFF
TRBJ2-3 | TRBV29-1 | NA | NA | TGCAGCGCCCTAAGCCAGACCACAGATACGCAGTATTTT | CSALSQTTDTQYF
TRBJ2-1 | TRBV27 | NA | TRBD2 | TGTGCCAGCAGTTTAGCGGGAGCGTCGTCGAGTGAGCAGTTCTTC | CASSLAGASSSEQFF
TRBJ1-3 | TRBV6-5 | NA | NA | TGTGCCAGTCGGCGGATCTCTGGAAACACCATATATTTT | CASRRISGNTIYF
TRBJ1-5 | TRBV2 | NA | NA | TGTGCCAGCAAGGAGGGAGAGAATAGCAATCAGCCCCAGCATTTT | CASKEGENSNQPQHF
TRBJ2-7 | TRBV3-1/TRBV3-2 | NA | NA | TGTGCCAGCAGCCAAGATCCGGGGAGATCCTACGAGCAGTACTTC | CASSQDPGRSYEQYF
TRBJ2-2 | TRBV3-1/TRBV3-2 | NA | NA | TGTGCCAGCAGCCAAGATGGGACTGGCACCGGGGAGCTGTTTTTT | CASSQDGTGTGELFF
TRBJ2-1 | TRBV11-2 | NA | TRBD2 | TGTGCCAGCAGCTGGACTAGCGTTAGTGGGTCCTACAATGAGCAGTTCTTC | CASSWTSVSGSYNEQFF
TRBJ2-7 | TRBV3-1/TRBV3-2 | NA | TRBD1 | TGTGCCAGCAGCCAAGATGCGAGACAGGGAGAGCAGTACTTC | CASSQDARQGEQYF